This TCR beta chain came from a study of Ad26.COV2.S vaccination and SARS-CoV-2 variants. Sample treatment: some 20 received Ad26.COV2.S at low or high dose, single or two shots; several received placebo; per-sample allocation not given. Sample collection was performed on day 63 after the first vaccine or placebo injection. Based in Boston, the donor was an adult of 18-55 years. Trimming removed 4 bases from V and 0 bases from J; junction bases left unmatched: 6. This CDR3 has 17 residues. Germline assignment: CDR1 SNHLY and CDR2 FYNNEI. The table came from immunoSEQ multiplex PCR; TCRdb's copy has only in-frame clones and leaves some out. The sample has about 500,000 clones; 89% are singletons. With respect to this clone: The antigen remains unidentified.

Study-level points and caveats: People who got the vaccine or the placebo had similar non-spike TCR breadth. After vaccination, substantial breadth of spike-specific CD8+ and CD4+ responses was reported.

The source was peripheral blood, collected in a trial of Ad26.COV2.S vaccine versus placebo. This TCR came from a person aged 18 to 65 who received the Ad26.COV2.S COVID-19 vaccine or a placebo. V gene TRBV2 combines with J gene TRBJ2-6; 7 positions agree with TRBD2. This CDR3 is CASSALAVGSGANVLTF. Written as DNA, the CDR3 is TGTGCCAGCAGTGCCCTAGCGGTAGGCTCTGGGGCCAACGTCCTGACTTTC.